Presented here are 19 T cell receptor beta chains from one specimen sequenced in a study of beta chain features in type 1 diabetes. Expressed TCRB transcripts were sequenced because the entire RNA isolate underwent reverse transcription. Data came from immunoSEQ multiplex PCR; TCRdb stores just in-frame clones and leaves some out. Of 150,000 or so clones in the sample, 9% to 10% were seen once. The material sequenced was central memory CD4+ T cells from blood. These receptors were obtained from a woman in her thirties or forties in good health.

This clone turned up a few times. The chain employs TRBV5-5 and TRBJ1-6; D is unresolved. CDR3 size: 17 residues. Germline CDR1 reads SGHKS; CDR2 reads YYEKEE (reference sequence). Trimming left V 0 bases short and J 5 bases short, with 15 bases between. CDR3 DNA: TGTGCCAGCAGCTTGGGGCCAGGTGGCGCGAATAATTCACCCCTCCACTTT. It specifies CASSLGPGGANNSPLHF.

CDR3 sequence: CASKTGVLTTGELFF. Here the CDR3 DNA reads TGTGCCAGCAAAACAGGGGTATTGACCACCGGGGAGCTGTTTTTT. The chain links TRBV6-5 to TRBJ2-2; 7 bases line up with TRBD1. Per the germline V gene, CDR1 is MNHEY and CDR2 is SVGAGI. The CDR3 extends over 15 amino acids. Losses at the gene ends were 7 bases for V and 4 bases for J; bases not matched to a gene: 9.

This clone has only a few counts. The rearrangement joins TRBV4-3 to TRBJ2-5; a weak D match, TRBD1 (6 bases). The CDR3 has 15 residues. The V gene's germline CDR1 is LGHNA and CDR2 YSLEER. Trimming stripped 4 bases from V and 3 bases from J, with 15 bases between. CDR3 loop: CASSPGAAAEETQYF. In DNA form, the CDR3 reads TGCGCCAGCAGCCCAGGGGCTGCGGCAGAAGAGACCCAGTACTTC.

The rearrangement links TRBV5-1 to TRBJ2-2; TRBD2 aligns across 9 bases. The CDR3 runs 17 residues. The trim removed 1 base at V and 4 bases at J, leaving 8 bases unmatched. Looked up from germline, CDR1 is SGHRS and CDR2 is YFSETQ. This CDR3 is CASSLRGGGAFTGELFF. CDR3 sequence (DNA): TGCGCCAGCAGCTTGAGAGGCGGGGGGGCCTTCACCGGGGAGCTGTTTTTT.

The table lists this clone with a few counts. CDR3 loop: CASNRENNEQFF. The CDR3 DNA reads TGTGCCAGCAATCGGGAGAACAATGAGCAGTTCTTC. The chain links TRBV6-5 to TRBJ2-1, with D tentatively TRBD2 (6 bases). This CDR3 comprises 12 residues. From germline, CDR1 is MNHEY and CDR2 SVGAGI. Trimming shortened V by 7 bases and J by 5 bases, and 9 bases separated the two germline ends.

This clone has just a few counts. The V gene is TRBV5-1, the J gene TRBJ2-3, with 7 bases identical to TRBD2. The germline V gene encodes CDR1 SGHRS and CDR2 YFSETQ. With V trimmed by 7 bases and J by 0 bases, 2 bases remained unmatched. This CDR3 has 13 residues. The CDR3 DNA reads TGCGCCAGCGGAGCGGGGAGCACAGATACGCAGTATTTT. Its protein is CASGAGSTDTQYF.

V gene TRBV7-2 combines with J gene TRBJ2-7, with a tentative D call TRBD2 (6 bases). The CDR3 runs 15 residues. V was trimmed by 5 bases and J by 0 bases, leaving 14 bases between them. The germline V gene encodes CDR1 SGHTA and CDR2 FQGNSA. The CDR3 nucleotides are TGTGCCAGCAGCCCTGGCGCGGGGAGCTCCTACGAGCAGTACTTC. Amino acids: CASSPGAGSSYEQYF. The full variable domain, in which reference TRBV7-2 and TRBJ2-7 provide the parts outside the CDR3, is GAGVSQSPSNKVTEKGKDVELRCDPISGHTALYWYRQSLGQGLEFLIYFQGNSAPDKSGLPSDRFSAERTGGSVSTLTIQRTQQEDSAVYLCASSPGAGSSYEQYFGPGTRLTVT.

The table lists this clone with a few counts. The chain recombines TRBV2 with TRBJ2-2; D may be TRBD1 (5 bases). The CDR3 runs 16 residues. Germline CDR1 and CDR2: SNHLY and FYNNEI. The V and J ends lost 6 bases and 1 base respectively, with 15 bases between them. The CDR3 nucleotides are TGTGCCAGCAGCGACGCCAGGGCAGGGAACACCGGGGAGCTGTTTTTT. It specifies CASSDARAGNTGELFF.

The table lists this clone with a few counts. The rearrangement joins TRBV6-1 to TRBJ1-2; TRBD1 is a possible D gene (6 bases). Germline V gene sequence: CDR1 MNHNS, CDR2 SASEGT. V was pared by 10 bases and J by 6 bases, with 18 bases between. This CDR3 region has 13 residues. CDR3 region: CAILKRTDDGYTF. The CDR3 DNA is TGTGCCATCCTGAAAAGGACAGATGATGGCTACACCTTC.

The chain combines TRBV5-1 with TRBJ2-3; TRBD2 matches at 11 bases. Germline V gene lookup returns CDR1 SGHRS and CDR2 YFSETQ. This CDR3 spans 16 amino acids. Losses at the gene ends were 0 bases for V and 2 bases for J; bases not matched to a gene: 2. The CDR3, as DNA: TGCGCCAGCAGCTTGGAACTAGCGGGGGCCACAGATACGCAGTATTTT. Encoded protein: CASSLELAGATDTQYF.

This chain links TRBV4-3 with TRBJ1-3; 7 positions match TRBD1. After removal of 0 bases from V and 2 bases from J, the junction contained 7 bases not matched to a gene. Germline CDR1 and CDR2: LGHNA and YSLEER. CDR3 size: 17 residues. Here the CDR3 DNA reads TGCGCCAGCAGCCAAGAAACTCCCGGGACAGCTGGAAACACCATATATTTT. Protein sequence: CASSQETPGTAGNTIYF.

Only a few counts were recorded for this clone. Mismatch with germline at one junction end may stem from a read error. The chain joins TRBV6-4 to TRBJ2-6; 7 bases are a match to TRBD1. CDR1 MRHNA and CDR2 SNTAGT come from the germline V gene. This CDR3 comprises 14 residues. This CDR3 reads CASTPGGGSNVLTF. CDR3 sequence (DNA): TGTGCCAGCACCCCAGGGGGTGGGTCCAACGTCCTGACTTTC.

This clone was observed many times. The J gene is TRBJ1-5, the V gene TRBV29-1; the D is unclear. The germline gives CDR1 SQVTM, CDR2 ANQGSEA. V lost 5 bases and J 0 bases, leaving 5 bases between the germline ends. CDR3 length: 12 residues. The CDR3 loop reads CSVRDSNQPQHF. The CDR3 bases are TGCAGCGTTCGCGATAGCAATCAGCCCCAGCATTTT.

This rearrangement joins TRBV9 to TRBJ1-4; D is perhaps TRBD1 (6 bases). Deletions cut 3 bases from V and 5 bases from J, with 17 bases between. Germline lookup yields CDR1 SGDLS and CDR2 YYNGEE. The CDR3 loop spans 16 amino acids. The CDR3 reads CASSAPLRGGNEKLFF. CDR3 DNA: TGTGCCAGCAGCGCCCCTCTGAGGGGGGGAAATGAAAAACTGTTTTTT.

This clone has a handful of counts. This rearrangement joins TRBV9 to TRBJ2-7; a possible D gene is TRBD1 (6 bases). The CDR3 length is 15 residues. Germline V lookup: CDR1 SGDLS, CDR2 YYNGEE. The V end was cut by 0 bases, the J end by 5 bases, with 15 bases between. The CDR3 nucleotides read TGTGCCAGCAGCGTAGGAAGTGCAGGGGCCCACGAGCAGTACTTC. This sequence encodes CASSVGSAGAHEQYF.

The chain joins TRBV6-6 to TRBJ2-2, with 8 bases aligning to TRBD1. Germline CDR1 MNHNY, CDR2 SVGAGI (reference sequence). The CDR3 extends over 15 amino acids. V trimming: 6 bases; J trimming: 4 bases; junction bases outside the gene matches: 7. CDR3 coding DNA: TGTGCCAGCAGCCATCAGGGGGCGGTCACCGGGGAGCTGTTTTTT. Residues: CASSHQGAVTGELFF.

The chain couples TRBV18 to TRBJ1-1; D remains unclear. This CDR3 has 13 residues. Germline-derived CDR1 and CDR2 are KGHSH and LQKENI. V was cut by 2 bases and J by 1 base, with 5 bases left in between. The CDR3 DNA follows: TGTGCCAGCTCACCAGCGGGGAACACTGAAGCTTTCTTT. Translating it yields CASSPAGNTEAFF.

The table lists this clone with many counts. CDR3 residues: CASSPSGTQYF. In DNA, the CDR3 is TGTGCCAGCTCACCATCCGGTACGCAGTATTTT. This chain joins TRBV18 and TRBJ2-3; no reliable D call. The CDR3 sequence is 11 residues long. V was pared by 2 bases and J by 8 bases, with 5 bases between. Germline values: CDR1 KGHSH, CDR2 LQKENI.

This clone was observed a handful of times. CDR3 DNA sequence: TGTGCCAGCAGCTTGGCAGGGGGCGCTGGAGAAGCTTTCTTT. Translated, it gives CASSLAGGAGEAFF. The chain employs TRBV7-9 and TRBJ1-1; 8 bases align to TRBD1. The CDR3 has 14 residues. Germline CDR1 is SEHNR and CDR2 is FQNEAQ (reference sequence). The V and J ends lost 3 bases and 8 bases, in that order; junction bases with no gene match: 8.